The 18 T cell receptor beta chains listed next were all sequenced from one sample in a study of CD8+CD57+ T cells in acquired aplastic anemia. TCR beta VDJ combinations and CDR3 sequences were profiled from genomic DNA. Using its own MiXCR run on the reads, TCRdb lists one record per CDR3 protein. Here the sample spans some 190,000 distinct CDR3 sequences, under 55% being singletons. Sequenced material: sorted CD4+, CD8+, or CD8+CD57+ T cells (not recorded which) from PBMCs. These receptors all come from a human donor in good health.

The V call is TRBV9, the J call TRBJ1-1, with 7 bases matching TRBD1. Unmatched junction bases numbered 13, after V lost 5 bases and J lost 9 bases. The CDR3 consists of 14 residues. Germline V gene lookup returns CDR1 SGDLS and CDR2 YYNGEE. CDR3 loop: CASRKISWDSQAFF. The CDR3 region has the DNA TGTGCCAGCAGAAAGATCTCCTGGGACAGTCAAGCTTTCTTT.

This clonotype was counted many times. This chain connects TRBV19 to TRBJ2-2; 13 bases agree with TRBD2. The CDR3 length is 16 residues. With V trimmed by 6 bases and J by 4 bases, 5 bases remained unmatched. Per the germline V gene, CDR1 is LNHDA and CDR2 is SQIVND (reference sequence). The CDR3 coding sequence is TGTGCCAGTAGAAGGACTAGCGGGAGAAGCACCGGGGAGCTGTTTTTT. Residues: CASRRTSGRSTGELFF.

This clonotype occurred a few times. V usage is TRBV30 and J usage is TRBJ1-2, with D perhaps TRBD1 (6 bases). This CDR3 region has 16 residues. The germline V gene encodes CDR1 GTSNPN and CDR2 SVGIG (reference sequence). V was clipped by 7 bases and J by 8 bases, with 29 bases between them. The CDR3 sequence: CAFERGETGARGGYTF. The CDR3 bases are TGTGCCTTCGAGCGGGGGGAGACAGGAGCTCGGGGAGGCTACACCTTC.

Turning to this clonotype: A single base separates this from a much larger clone, so it may be a read error. V usage is TRBV6-5 and J usage is TRBJ2-2, with no clear D. Per germline, CDR1 MNHEY and CDR2 SVGAGI. This CDR3 has 13 residues. The V and J ends lost 2 bases and 7 bases respectively, with 8 bases between them. The CDR3 loop reads CASSYGRVGELFF. For the CDR3, the DNA is TGTGCCAGCAGTTACGGTCGGGTCGGGGAGCTGTTTTTT.

This clonotype was picked up many times. The chain joins TRBV6-2 or TRBV6-3 to TRBJ2-1; D call uncertain. Germline values: CDR1 MNHEY, CDR2 SVGEGT. The CDR3 sequence is 12 residues long. Trimming shortened V by 6 bases and J by 6 bases, and 9 bases separated the two germline ends. As DNA, the CDR3 is TGTGCCAGCAGCCACAGAACCAATGAGCAGTTCTTC. This encodes CASSHRTNEQFF.

This clonotype was found many times. The gene calls are TRBV30 and TRBJ2-7, with a weak D call TRBD2 (6 bases). Trimming shortened V by 0 bases and J by 1 base, and 7 bases separated the two germline ends. The CDR3 spans 13 residues. CDR1 and CDR2 from the germline V gene are GTSNPN and SVGIG (reference sequence). The CDR3 nucleotides are TGTGCCTGGAGTGTGGAGGGATCCTACGAGCAGTACTTC. It specifies CAWSVEGSYEQYF.

This clonotype was counted a few times. The chain employs TRBV19 and TRBJ1-5; no clear D gene. There are 12 residues in the CDR3. CDR1 and CDR2 (germline): LNHDA, SQIVND (reference sequence). With 7 bases removed from V and 4 bases from J, the gap between germline ends came to 8 bases. The CDR3 region is CASNLNNQPQHF. The CDR3 DNA sequence: TGTGCCAGTAACCTGAATAATCAGCCCCAGCATTTT.

V usage is TRBV2 and J usage is TRBJ2-1; D is ambiguous. CDR3 length equals 18 residues. V lost 8 bases, J lost 0 bases, and 23 bases lay in between. Germline V gene sequence: CDR1 SNHLY, CDR2 FYNNEI. CDR3 residues: CASEWPRRRGSSYNEQFF. CDR3 nucleotides: TGTGCCAGCGAATGGCCCAGGCGGCGCGGAAGCTCCTACAATGAGCAGTTCTTC.

This clonotype was seen repeatedly, ten times or more. The chain couples TRBV4-3 to TRBJ2-7, with TRBD1 matching over 10 bases. The J segment lost 3 bases and the V segment lost 3 bases, leaving 5 bases of the junction unmatched. The CDR3 totals 15 residues. Germline V lookup: CDR1 LGHNA, CDR2 YSLEER. For the CDR3, the DNA is TGCGCCAGCAGCCAGGGACAGGGGTCCCTCTACGAGCAGTACTTC. It codes for CASSQGQGSLYEQYF.

This chain uses TRBV28 with TRBJ2-7; 7 bases are shared with TRBD1. Trimming removed 5 bases from V and 9 bases from J; junction bases left unmatched: 10. CDR1 is MDHEN, CDR2 SYDVKM, per germline. This CDR3 has 13 residues. For the CDR3, the DNA is TGTGCCAGCAGTCGAGACAGGGCTCTTGGGCAGTACTTC. This translates into CASSRDRALGQYF.

The chain uses TRBV15 and TRBJ1-5; weak D call: TRBD1 (6 bases). The germline V gene encodes CDR1 LNHNV and CDR2 YYDKDF (reference sequence). Trimming stripped 2 bases from V and 0 bases from J, with 14 bases between. The CDR3 covers 17 residues. The CDR3 DNA reads as TGTGCCACCAGCAGACAGGGGAGAATAGATAGCAATCAGCCCCAGCATTTT. Amino acid sequence: CATSRQGRIDSNQPQHF. The full variable domain, completed using reference TRBV15 and TRBJ1-5, is DAMVIQNPRYQVTQFGKPVTLSCSQTLNHNVMYWYQQKSSQAPKLLFHYYDKDFNNEADTPDNFQSRRPNTSFCFLDIRSPGLGDTAMYLCATSRQGRIDSNQPQHFGDGTRLSIL.

J is TRBJ2-3 and V is TRBV2; 9 nucleotides align to TRBD1. There are 13 residues in the CDR3. The germline V gene has CDR1 SNHLY and CDR2 FYNNEI. V shed 5 bases and J 8 bases; nucleotides not matched to a gene: 5. The DNA of the CDR3 is TGTGCCAGCAGTACGACGACAGGGGGTACGCAGTATTTT. As protein: CASSTTTGGTQYF.

This clonotype was seen at least ten times. The V call is TRBV2, the J call TRBJ2-3; 13 bases fit TRBD2. With V trimmed by 9 bases and J by 1 base, 4 bases remained unmatched. CDR1 and CDR2 (germline): SNHLY, FYNNEI. CDR3 length: 15 amino acids. The CDR3 here is CARGTSGTRTDTQYF. In DNA form, the CDR3 reads TGTGCCAGAGGGACTAGCGGGACTCGCACAGATACGCAGTATTTT. Supplemented by reference TRBV2 and TRBJ2-3, the full variable domain reads EPEVTQTPSHQVTQMGQEVILRCVPISNHLYFYWYRQILGQKVEFLVSFYNNEISEKSEIFDDQFSVERPDGSNFTLKIRSTKLEDSAMYFCARGTSGTRTDTQYFGPGTRLTVL.

CDR3 in amino acids: CATSSQNQPQHF. CDR3 sequence (DNA): TGTGCCACCAGCAGCCAAAATCAGCCCCAGCATTTT. The chain is built from TRBV15 and TRBJ1-5; the D is unclear. Trimming shortened V by 3 bases and J by 4 bases, and 4 bases separated the two germline ends. CDR1 is LNHNV and CDR2 is YYDKDF in the germline V gene (reference sequence). The CDR3 is made up of 12 amino acids. The full variable domain, completed using reference TRBV15 and TRBJ1-5, is DAMVIQNPRYQVTQFGKPVTLSCSQTLNHNVMYWYQQKSSQAPKLLFHYYDKDFNNEADTPDNFQSRRPNTSFCFLDIRSPGLGDTAMYLCATSSQNQPQHFGDGTRLSIL.

This clonotype was recorded many times. J is TRBJ2-1 and V is TRBV20-1; D gene unclear. Germline V CDR1 and CDR2: DFQATT, SNEGSKA (reference sequence). CDR3 length equals 12 residues. The germline V and J ends were trimmed by 0 bases and 10 bases, with 10 bases remaining between them. This CDR3 is CSARDRTEEQFF. Here the CDR3 DNA reads TGCAGTGCTAGAGATAGGACGGAGGAGCAGTTCTTC.

This clonotype showed up many times. The genes are TRBV29-1 and TRBJ1-1; tentatively, D is TRBD1 (5 bases). V was trimmed by 4 bases and J by 3 bases, leaving 9 bases between them. Per the germline V gene, CDR1 is SQVTM and CDR2 is ANQGSEA. The CDR3 is 12 amino acids. The CDR3 bases are TGCAGCGTTGGGGGCGGGGACACTGAAGCTTTCTTT. It codes for CSVGGGDTEAFF.

The V call is TRBV6-4, the J call TRBJ1-1; 7 nucleotides align to TRBD1. Trimming took 9 bases from V and 1 from J; bases not matched to a gene: 5. Germline V lookup: CDR1 MRHNA, CDR2 SNTAGT. This CDR3 is built from 13 residues. Written as DNA, the CDR3 is TGTGCCAGTCGGGACAGAGAGAACACTGAAGCTTTCTTT. As protein: CASRDRENTEAFF.

This clonotype was seen repeatedly, ten times or more. The genes are TRBV3-1 and TRBJ2-7; TRBD2 matches 11 bases. The germline V gene encodes CDR1 LGHDT and CDR2 YNNKEL (reference sequence). V lost 6 bases and J lost 5; bases outside the gene matches: 9. The length of the CDR3 is 15 residues. The CDR3 protein is CASSPNLAGGHEQYF. The CDR3 region has the DNA TGTGCCAGCAGTCCAAACCTAGCGGGAGGTCACGAGCAGTACTTC.